The present T cell receptor beta chain was sequenced within a study of T cells in Graves' hyperthyroidism and ophthalmopathy. Across the whole study: Peripheral blood was taken when the disease was first diagnosed, before any treatment began. Study-wide results and caveats: Ophthalmopathy cases were set apart from stable hyperthyroidism by a 13 V-J model. The model made its ophthalmopathy prediction, and onset followed a median 6.5 months later.

The length of the CDR3 is 14 residues. V was pared by 0 bases and J by 6 bases, with 12 bases between. The germline CDR1 and CDR2 sequences are SGHDN and FVKESK. A note on this clonotype: Antigen specificity is unknown.

RNA transcripts provided the source from which TCR beta CDR3 regions were amplified. During a first-round RT-PCR of the TCR CDR3, the HTBI primer set was used. Each CDR3 protein gets one entry after TCRdb re-called the multiplex PCR reads with MiXCR. The table has some 490,000 distinct CDR3 sequences, approximately 23% seen once. Patients with uncontrolled infections, other autoimmune diseases, pregnancy or lactation were excluded. The gene calls are TRBV14 and TRBJ2-7, with D tentatively TRBD1 (5 bases). Specimen: blood. This receptor was identified in a woman aged 70-85 years with Graves' ophthalmopathy. This CDR3 reads CASSQDWGQIEQYF. CDR3 DNA: TGTGCCAGCAGCCAAGATTGGGGCCAAATCGAGCAGTACTTC.